The present TCR beta chain was sequenced within a study of blood T cell repertoires in COVID-19. In the study overall: Samples of COVID-19 (acute and convalescent) were obtained from the United States, Italy and Spain. T cells, B-cell-depleted T cells, or PBMCs provided the cDNA or gDNA that served as material.

CDR3 size: 16 residues. Germline CDR1 and CDR2: SGHTS and YDEGEE. Trimming removed 0 bases at V and 5 bases at J, with 14 bases between. In the original analysis: Estimation of nucleated cell counts relied on the amplification of reference gene primers. Clones were sequenced by immunoSEQ multiplex PCR, and TCRdb holds only the in-frame ones, with some missing. Clone size and the V and J calls come from that table; the DNA yielded D and trimming. The table shows 80,000 to 100,000 clones, with around 90% occurring only once. Sample: peripheral blood. This sequence joins TRBV5-8 and TRBJ1-4; D is possibly TRBD1 (6 bases). This TCR was sampled from a woman between 45 and 60 years old with active or convalescent COVID-19. CDR3 amino acids: CASSLDTGRGNEKLFF. In DNA form, the CDR3 reads TGTGCCAGCAGCTTGGACACAGGGAGGGGGAATGAAAAACTGTTTTTT.